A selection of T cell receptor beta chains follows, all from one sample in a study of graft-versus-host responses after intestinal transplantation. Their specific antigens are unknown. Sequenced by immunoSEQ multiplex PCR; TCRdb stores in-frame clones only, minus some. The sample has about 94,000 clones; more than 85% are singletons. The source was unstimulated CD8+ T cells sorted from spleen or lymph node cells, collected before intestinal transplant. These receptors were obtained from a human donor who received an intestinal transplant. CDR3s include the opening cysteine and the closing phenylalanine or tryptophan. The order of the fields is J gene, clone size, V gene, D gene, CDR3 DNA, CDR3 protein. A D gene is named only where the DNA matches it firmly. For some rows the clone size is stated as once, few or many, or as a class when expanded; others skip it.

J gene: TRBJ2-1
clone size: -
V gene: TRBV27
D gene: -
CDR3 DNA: TGTGCCAGCAGTTTTTTTCGGGGGGCGGTGAGCTCCTACAATGAGCAGTTCTTC
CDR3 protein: CASSFFRGAVSSYNEQFF

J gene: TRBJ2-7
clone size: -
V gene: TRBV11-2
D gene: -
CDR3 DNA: TGTGCCAGCAGCTTCCGACAGGCATACGAGCAGTACTTC
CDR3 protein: CASSFRQAYEQYF

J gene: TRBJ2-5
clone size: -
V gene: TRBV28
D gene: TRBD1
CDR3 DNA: TGTGCCAGCAGTCGCAGGGGGCTTGAGACCCAGTACTTC
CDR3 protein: CASSRRGLETQYF

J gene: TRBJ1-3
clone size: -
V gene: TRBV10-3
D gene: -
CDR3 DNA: TGTGCCATCAGTTCTCCAGCGGCGAGCTCTGGAAACACCATATATTTT
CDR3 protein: CAISSPAASSGNTIYF

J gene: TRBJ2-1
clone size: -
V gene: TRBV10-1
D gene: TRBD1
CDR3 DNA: TGCGCCAGCAGTGAAACAGGGGACCTGGGGAATGAGCAGTTCTTC
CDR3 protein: CASSETGDLGNEQFF

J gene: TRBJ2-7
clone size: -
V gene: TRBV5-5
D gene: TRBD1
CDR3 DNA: TGTGCCAGCAGCTTCGGGCAGGGGGCGTCCTACGAGCAGTACTTC
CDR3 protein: CASSFGQGASYEQYF

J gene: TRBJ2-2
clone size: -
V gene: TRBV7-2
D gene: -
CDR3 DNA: TGTGCCAGCAGCCCGGCAGACTCAATAGGGGAGCTGTTTTTT
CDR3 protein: CASSPADSIGELFF

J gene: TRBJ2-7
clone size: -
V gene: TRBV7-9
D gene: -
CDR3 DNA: TGTGCCAGCAGCTTAGGCGAAGCCGAGCAGTACTTC
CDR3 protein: CASSLGEAEQYF

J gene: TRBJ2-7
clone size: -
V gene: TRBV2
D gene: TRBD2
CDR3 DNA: TGTGCCAGCACGGGGGAGGGAGAGTACTACGAGCAGTACTTC
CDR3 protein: CASTGEGEYYEQYF

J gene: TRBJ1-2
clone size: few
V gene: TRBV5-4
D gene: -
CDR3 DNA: TGTGCCAGCAGCTTGAACAGGATAAAGGGCTACACCTTC
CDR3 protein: CASSLNRIKGYTF

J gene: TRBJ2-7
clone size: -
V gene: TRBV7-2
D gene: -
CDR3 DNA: TGTGCCAGCAGCTGGCAGGGGAACGAGCAGTACTTC
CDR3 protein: CASSWQGNEQYF

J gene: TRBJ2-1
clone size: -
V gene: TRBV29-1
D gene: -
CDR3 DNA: TGCAGCGCCGAACACCGATACAATGAGCAGTTCTTC
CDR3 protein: CSAEHRYNEQFF

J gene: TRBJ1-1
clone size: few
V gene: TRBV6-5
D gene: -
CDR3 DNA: TGTGCCACCTATGGGGGGGGCACTGAAGCTTTCTTT
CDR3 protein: CATYGGGTEAFF

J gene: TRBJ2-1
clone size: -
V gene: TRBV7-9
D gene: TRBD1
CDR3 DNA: TGTGCCAGCAGCGTGGCGGGACAGGGCTTGGGTGAGCAGTTCTTC
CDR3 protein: CASSVAGQGLGEQFF

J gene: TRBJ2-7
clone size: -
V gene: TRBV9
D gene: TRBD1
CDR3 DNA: TGTGCCAGCATGAGACAGGGTCCAAGGGGGACCTACGAGCAGTACTTC
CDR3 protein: CASMRQGPRGTYEQYF

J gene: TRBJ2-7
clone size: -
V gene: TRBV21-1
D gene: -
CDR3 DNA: TGTGCCAGCAGCAAACCCACTAGCGACCAAACCTACGAGCAGTACTTC
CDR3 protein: CASSKPTSDQTYEQYF

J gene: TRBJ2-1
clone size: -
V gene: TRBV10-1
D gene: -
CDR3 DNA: TGCGCCAGCAGTGACAGGGGCAAGTGGAATGAGCAGTTCTTC
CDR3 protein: CASSDRGKWNEQFF

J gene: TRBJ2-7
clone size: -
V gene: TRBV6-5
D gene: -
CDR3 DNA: TGTGCCAGCAGTTATGAACAGGGAAACTCCTACGAGCAGTACTTC
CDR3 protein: CASSYEQGNSYEQYF

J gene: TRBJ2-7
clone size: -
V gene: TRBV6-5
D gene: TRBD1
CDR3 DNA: TGTGCCAGCAGCCCGGGGACAGGCCCTTACGAGCAGTACTTC
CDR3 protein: CASSPGTGPYEQYF

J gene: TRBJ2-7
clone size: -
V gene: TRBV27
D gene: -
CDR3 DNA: TGTGCCAGCAGTGCGGGCGGGCTCAAGAGGTACGAGCAGTACTTC
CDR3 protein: CASSAGGLKRYEQYF

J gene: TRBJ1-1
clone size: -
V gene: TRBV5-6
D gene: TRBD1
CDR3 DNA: TGTGCCAGCAGCTTGGAGGGGGCGGGGAGAGCTTTCTTT
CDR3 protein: CASSLEGAGRAFF

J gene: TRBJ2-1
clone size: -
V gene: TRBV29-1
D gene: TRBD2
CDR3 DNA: TGCAGCGCCAAACCGGAGGGGCGGGGGGCCTACAATGAGCAGTTCTTC
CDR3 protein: CSAKPEGRGAYNEQFF

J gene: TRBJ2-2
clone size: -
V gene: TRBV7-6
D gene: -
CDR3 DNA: TGTGCCAGCAGCTTAGCGGTGGCAGGGGAGCTGTTTTTT
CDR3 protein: CASSLAVAGELFF

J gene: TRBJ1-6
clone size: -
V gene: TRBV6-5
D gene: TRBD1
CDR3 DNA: TGTGCCAGCAGTTACCTTGGGACAGGGGATAATTCACCCCTCCACTTT
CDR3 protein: CASSYLGTGDNSPLHF

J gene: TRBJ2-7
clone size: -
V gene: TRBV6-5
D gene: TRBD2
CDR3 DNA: TGTGCCAGCAGTTACGGGACTAGCGGGGGCGAGCAGTACTTC
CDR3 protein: CASSYGTSGGEQYF

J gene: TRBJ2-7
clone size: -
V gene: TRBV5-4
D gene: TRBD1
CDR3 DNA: TGTGCCAGCAGCTTGGGATCAGGGGGCTACGAGCAGTACTTC
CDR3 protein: CASSLGSGGYEQYF

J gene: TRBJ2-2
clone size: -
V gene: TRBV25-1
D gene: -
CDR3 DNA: TGTGCCAGCAGTGGAAAATATAGCTCCGACGGGGAGCTGTTTTTT
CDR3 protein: CASSGKYSSDGELFF